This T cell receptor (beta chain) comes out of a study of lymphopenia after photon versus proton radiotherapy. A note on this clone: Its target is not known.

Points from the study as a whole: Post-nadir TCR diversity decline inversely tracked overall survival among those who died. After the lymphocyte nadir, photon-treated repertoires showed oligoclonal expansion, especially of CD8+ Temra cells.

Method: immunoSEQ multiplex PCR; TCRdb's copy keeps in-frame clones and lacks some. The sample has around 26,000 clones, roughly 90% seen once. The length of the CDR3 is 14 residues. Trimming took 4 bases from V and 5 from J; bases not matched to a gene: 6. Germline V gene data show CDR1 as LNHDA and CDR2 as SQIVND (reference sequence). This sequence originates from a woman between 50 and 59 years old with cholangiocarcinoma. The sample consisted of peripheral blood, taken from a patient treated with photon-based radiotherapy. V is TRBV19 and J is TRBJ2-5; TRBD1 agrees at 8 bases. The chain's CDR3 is CASSRTGKGETQYF. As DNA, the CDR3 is TGTGCCAGTAGTAGGACAGGGAAAGGGGAGACCCAGTACTTC.